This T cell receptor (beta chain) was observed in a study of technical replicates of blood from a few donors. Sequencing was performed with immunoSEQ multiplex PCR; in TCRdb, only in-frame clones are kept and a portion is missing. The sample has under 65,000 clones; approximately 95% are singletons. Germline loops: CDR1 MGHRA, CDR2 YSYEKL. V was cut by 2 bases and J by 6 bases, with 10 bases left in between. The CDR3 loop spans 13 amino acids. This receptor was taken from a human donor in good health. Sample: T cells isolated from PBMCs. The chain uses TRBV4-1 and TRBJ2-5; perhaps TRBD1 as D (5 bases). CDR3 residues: CASSQQGLQTQYF. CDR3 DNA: TGCGCCAGCAGCCAACAGGGTTTGCAGACCCAGTACTTC.